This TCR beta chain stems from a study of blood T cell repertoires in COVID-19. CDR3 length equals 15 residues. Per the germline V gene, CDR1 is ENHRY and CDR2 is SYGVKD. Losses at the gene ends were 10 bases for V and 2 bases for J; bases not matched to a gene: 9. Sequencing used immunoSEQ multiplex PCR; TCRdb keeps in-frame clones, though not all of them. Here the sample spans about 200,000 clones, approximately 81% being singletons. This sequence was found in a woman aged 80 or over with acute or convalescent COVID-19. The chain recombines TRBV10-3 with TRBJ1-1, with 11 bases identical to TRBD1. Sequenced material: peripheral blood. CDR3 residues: CASAGTGGSNTEAFF. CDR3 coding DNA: TGTGCCAGCGCCGGGACAGGGGGGTCTAACACTGAAGCTTTCTTT.